There are a few counts of the clone carrying this T cell receptor beta chain. The target antigen is unknown. This sample was included in a study of human T cells and chemical hapten exposure. Study-level background: Patients, largely female, had alopecia areata, totalis or universalis.

General study results and limits: High-frequency TCRs, those above 1 in 1000, stayed the same after DPC sensitization.

CDR3 size: 16 residues. In germline, CDR1 is SGHTA, CDR2 FQGTGA. With V trimmed by 4 bases and J by 0 bases, 6 bases remained unmatched. In TCRdb, the RACE reads were re-called with MiXCR into one record per CDR3 protein. The table has under 50,000 distinct CDR3 sequences, approximately 9.5% seen once. Regarding time point: patch test 3, about 24 weeks after DPC sensitization. Treatment: therapeutic diphenylcyclopropenone sensitization with weekly scalp DPC. It was unfractionated whole blood from which total RNA was extracted. The sequence came from a man aged 45-65 years with alopecia areata. Some clones in this sample may be carry-over from other donors' samples. This sample comprised whole blood, obtained in connection with sensitization to the hapten diphenylcyclopropenone (DPC). The gene calls are TRBV7-3 and TRBJ2-1; 7 bases are a match to TRBD2. CDR3 DNA: TGTGCCAGCAGCTCCAGCGGGGATGCCTCCTACAATGAGCAGTTCTTC. Translating gives CASSSSGDASYNEQFF.